Below are 28 T cell receptor beta chains sequenced from a single sample in a study of shared clonotypes between healthy human individuals. TCRdb keeps only in-frame clones here, not all; method: immunoSEQ multiplex PCR. The sample has about 2 million clones; roughly 94% are singletons. Material: naive CD4+ T cells sorted from blood. Subset defined: CD45RA+ positively selected. The receptors originated from a man between 18 and 35 years old in good health.

The chain uses TRBV7-6 and TRBJ2-1; weak D call: TRBD1 (6 bases). This CDR3 is built from 18 residues. Germline V gives CDR1 SGHVS, CDR2 FNYEAQ. V dropped 0 bases and J dropped 0 bases, with 15 bases sitting between them. The CDR3 DNA is TGTGCCAGCAGCTTAGCGGTCGGCCGACAGGACTCCTACAATGAGCAGTTCTTC. Residues: CASSLAVGRQDSYNEQFF.

V is TRBV9 and J is TRBJ1-1, with TRBD1 as a possible D gene (5 bases). CDR1 is SGDLS, CDR2 YYNGEE, per germline. V was pared by 4 bases and J by 5 bases, with 18 bases between. The CDR3 extends over 15 amino acids. CDR3 coding DNA: TGTGCCAGCAGCCCGTCGTTGGGGCCAGGAACTGAAGCTTTCTTT. It encodes CASSPSLGPGTEAFF.

The chain's CDR3 is CASSPDRPSGNTIYF. Written as DNA, the CDR3 is TGTGCCAGCAGCCCAGACAGGCCTTCTGGAAACACCATATATTTT. This chain connects TRBV7-9 to TRBJ1-3, with D tentatively TRBD1 (6 bases). V was shortened by 5 bases and J by 1 base, with 12 bases between the two germline ends. In germline, CDR1 is SEHNR, CDR2 FQNEAQ (reference sequence). This CDR3 region has 15 residues.

The chain has TRBV28 and TRBJ2-7, with D tentatively TRBD2 (6 bases). Per the germline V gene, CDR1 is MDHEN and CDR2 is SYDVKM. V dropped 4 bases and J dropped 2 bases, with 21 bases sitting between them. The CDR3 has 17 amino acids. This chain's CDR3 is CASSSLFGAGATYEQYF. The CDR3 nucleotides read TGTGCCAGCAGTTCCCTCTTTGGAGCGGGTGCTACCTACGAGCAGTACTTC.

The chain couples TRBV10-3 to TRBJ1-1; weak D call: TRBD1 (6 bases). CDR1 ENHRY and CDR2 SYGVKD come from the germline V gene. The CDR3 sequence is 16 residues long. Trimming shortened V by 1 base and J by 3 bases, and 15 bases separated the two germline ends. This CDR3 reads CAISELDRPTYTEAFF. The CDR3 coding sequence is TGTGCCATCAGTGAGTTGGACAGACCTACATACACTGAAGCTTTCTTT.

The V gene is TRBV19, the J gene TRBJ1-6; D gene ambiguous. The V gene lost 3 bases and the J gene lost 8 bases, with 17 bases spanning the gap. There are 16 residues in the CDR3. Germline CDR1 reads LNHDA; CDR2 reads SQIVND (reference sequence). The CDR3 bases are TGTGCCAGTAGTATGGTCCAGCAAAGGATATATTCACCCCTCCACTTT. This translates into CASSMVQQRIYSPLHF.

The chain combines TRBV13 with TRBJ1-1; D perhaps matches TRBD1 (6 bases). The CDR3 runs 15 residues. From germline, CDR1 is PRHDT and CDR2 FYEKMQ (reference sequence). Trimming left V 0 bases short and J 4 bases short, with 12 bases between. CDR3 in amino acids: CASSLGQGSTTEAFF. CDR3 nucleotides: TGTGCCAGCAGCTTAGGTCAGGGGTCGACCACTGAAGCTTTCTTT. Based on the CDR3 plus reference TRBV13 and TRBJ1-1, the full variable domain is AAGVIQSPRHLIKEKRETATLKCYPIPRHDTVYWYQQGPGQDPQFLISFYEKMQSDKGSIPDRFSAQQFSDYHSELNMSSLELGDSALYFCASSLGQGSTTEAFFGQGTRLTVV.

This clone was seen once. This chain uses TRBV6-5 with TRBJ2-5; D not certain. Germline-derived CDR1 and CDR2 are MNHEY and SVGAGI. V lost 0 bases and J 9 bases, leaving 8 bases between the germline ends. The CDR3 runs to 12 residues. This CDR3 reads CASSYSGGPQYF. The CDR3 DNA reads TGTGCCAGCAGTTACTCGGGCGGTCCCCAGTACTTC.

The chain links TRBV9 to TRBJ2-5; 8 nucleotides align to TRBD1. Germline values: CDR1 SGDLS, CDR2 YYNGEE. The CDR3 length is 15 residues. V dropped 2 bases and J dropped 3; count of bases not matched to a gene: 6. The CDR3 DNA sequence: TGTGCCAGCAGCGTCGGGACAGGAGTAAAAGAGACCCAGTACTTC. Translated: CASSVGTGVKETQYF.

J is TRBJ2-3 and V is TRBV10-3; 9 nucleotides match TRBD1. The germline gives CDR1 ENHRY, CDR2 SYGVKD. Unmatched junction bases numbered 6, after V lost 11 bases and J lost 0 bases. The CDR3 is 14 amino acids. The CDR3 DNA sequence: TGTGCCTCGGGGACAGGGACTAGCACAGATACGCAGTATTTT. It specifies CASGTGTSTDTQYF.

This chain connects TRBV2 to TRBJ1-2, with D unresolved. Trimming removed 0 bases from V and 8 bases from J, with 16 bases in between. The CDR3 extends over 15 amino acids. Germline assignment: CDR1 SNHLY and CDR2 FYNNEI. The CDR3 nucleotides are TGTGCCAGCAGTGAAGCGCTGGCAGATCCATCCGGCTACACCTTC. It encodes CASSEALADPSGYTF. Filled out from reference TRBV2 and TRBJ1-2, the complete variable domain reads EPEVTQTPSHQVTQMGQEVILRCVPISNHLYFYWYRQILGQKVEFLVSFYNNEISEKSEIFDDQFSVERPDGSNFTLKIRSTKLEDSAMYFCASSEALADPSGYTFGSGTRLTVV.

J is TRBJ2-1 and V is TRBV18; a weak D match, TRBD2 (5 bases). The ends were cut back, 0 bases at V and 4 bases at J, with 10 bases in the middle. Germline lookup yields CDR1 KGHSH and CDR2 LQKENI. CDR3 size: 15 residues. In DNA form, the CDR3 reads TGTGCCAGCTCACCACCTGCAGCGGATTACAATGAGCAGTTCTTC. Translated, it gives CASSPPAADYNEQFF.

The chain has TRBV2 and TRBJ1-2, with a possible D match to TRBD1 (6 bases). CDR1 and CDR2 from the germline V gene are SNHLY and FYNNEI. The CDR3 spans 15 residues. Trimming pared 0 bases from V and 4 bases from J, leaving 12 bases between. The CDR3: CASSEAAGAGYGYTF. For the CDR3, the DNA is TGTGCCAGCAGTGAAGCCGCAGGGGCGGGCTATGGCTACACCTTC.

This clone came up once. The chain employs TRBV7-8 and TRBJ1-6; TRBD1 is a possible D gene (6 bases). Trimming left V 1 base short and J 7 bases short, with 17 bases between. From germline, CDR1 is SGHVS and CDR2 FQNEAQ. CDR3 length: 17 residues. The CDR3 DNA follows: TGTGCCAGCAGCTTAGTCTCAGGGGAGTCTCACAATTCACCCCTCCACTTT. Protein product: CASSLVSGESHNSPLHF.

The chain couples TRBV5-4 to TRBJ1-2, with 8 bases that match TRBD1. J gave up 8 bases and V 3 bases, and 12 bases lay outside the gene matches. Looked up from germline, CDR1 is SGHNT and CDR2 is YYREEE (reference sequence). The CDR3 is 15 amino acids. The CDR3 reads CASSSPGQDSWGYTF. CDR3 coding DNA: TGTGCCAGCAGCTCGCCGGGACAGGATTCTTGGGGCTACACCTTC.

The J gene is TRBJ1-3, the V gene TRBV11-2; a weak D match, TRBD1 (5 bases). V dropped 1 base and J dropped 9 bases, with 16 bases sitting between them. This CDR3 contains 15 residues. CDR1 and CDR2 (germline): SGHAT, FQNNGV. The CDR3 spells CASSLGTSIGSTIYF. CDR3 nucleotides: TGTGCCAGCAGCTTAGGGACATCTATAGGGTCCACCATATATTTT.

The rearrangement joins TRBV6-5 to TRBJ1-6, with 9 nucleotides matching TRBD1. V dropped 6 bases and J dropped 10; count of bases not matched to a gene: 7. Germline CDR1 is MNHEY and CDR2 is SVGAGI. This CDR3 is built from 14 residues. The CDR3 loop reads CASRGTGYFSPLHF. The DNA of the CDR3 is TGTGCCAGCAGGGGGACAGGGTACTTCTCACCCCTCCACTTT.

The chain combines TRBV5-5 with TRBJ2-7; the D gene could be TRBD1 or TRBD2 (5 bases each). CDR1 SGHKS and CDR2 YYEKEE come from the germline V gene (reference sequence). V was trimmed by 2 bases and J by 8 bases, leaving 14 bases between them. The CDR3 length is 13 residues. The DNA of the CDR3 is TGTGCCAGCAGCTTCGGGGACCGACCTCAGCAGTACTTC. Its translation is CASSFGDRPQQYF.

The gene calls are TRBV25-1 and TRBJ2-5; D remains unclear. V lost 6 bases, J lost 5 bases, and 19 bases lay in between. The CDR3 covers 15 residues. The germline V gene encodes CDR1 MGHDK and CDR2 SYGVNS. This CDR3 is CASSPGFTPRETQYF. The CDR3 DNA sequence: TGTGCCAGCAGCCCGGGTTTCACTCCCCGGGAGACCCAGTACTTC.

The chain employs TRBV29-1 and TRBJ1-5; D may be TRBD1 (6 bases). Germline V CDR1 and CDR2: SQVTM, ANQGSEA. CDR3 length: 17 amino acids. V lost 0 bases and J 1 base, leaving 16 bases between the germline ends. The CDR3 nucleotides read TGCAGCGTTGAAGATGGGGGCGCGGGCATAAGCAATCAGCCCCAGCATTTT. It is translated as CSVEDGGAGISNQPQHF.

With respect to this clone: The same CDR3 is also encoded by other DNA sequences in this sample. The V call is TRBV7-9, the J call TRBJ1-5; D might be TRBD1 (5 bases). The CDR3 covers 15 residues. Trimming took off 3 bases at V and 2 bases at J, with 11 bases between the two ends. Germline lookup yields CDR1 SEHNR and CDR2 FQNEAQ (reference sequence). Written as DNA, the CDR3 is TGTGCCAGCAGCTTGGGGGGTATGGGCAATCAGCCCCAGCATTTT. Translation gives CASSLGGMGNQPQHF.

In this sample, this clone turned up once. The genes are TRBV6-6 and TRBJ1-1; no clear D. Germline loops: CDR1 MNHNY, CDR2 SVGAGI (reference sequence). V lost 4 bases and J 1 base, leaving 10 bases between the germline ends. CDR3 length: 14 amino acids. The CDR3 DNA sequence: TGTGCCAGCAGTTCCTCGAGCAGGAACACTGAAGCTTTCTTT. It is translated as CASSSSSRNTEAFF.

The V and J genes are TRBV19 and TRBJ2-5, with TRBD2 as a possible D gene (5 bases). The V end lost 5 bases, the J end lost 0 bases, and 10 bases lay between the germline ends. The CDR3 extends over 14 amino acids. Germline CDR1 is LNHDA and CDR2 is SQIVND (reference sequence). The CDR3: CASSRTGNQETQYF. DNA of the CDR3: TGTGCCAGTAGTCGCACGGGGAACCAAGAGACCCAGTACTTC.

This chain connects TRBV10-3 to TRBJ2-3; 9 bases line up with TRBD1. Germline lookup yields CDR1 ENHRY and CDR2 SYGVKD. V shed 5 bases and J 2 bases; nucleotides not matched to a gene: 5. The CDR3 has 15 amino acids. The DNA for the CDR3 is TGTGCCATCAGTTCAGGGACAGGGTTCACAGATACGCAGTATTTT. It specifies CAISSGTGFTDTQYF.

Remarks on this clone: Other DNA sequences of this sample code for an identical CDR3. The chain couples TRBV30 to TRBJ1-5; no firm D call. CDR3 length equals 13 residues. Trimming left V 5 bases short and J 6 bases short, with 14 bases between. Germline CDR1 reads GTSNPN; CDR2 reads SVGIG (reference sequence). The CDR3 loop reads CAWGLGGSQPQHF. The DNA for the CDR3 is TGTGCCTGGGGATTGGGAGGGAGTCAGCCCCAGCATTTT.

The chain joins TRBV23-1 to TRBJ2-7; tentatively, D is TRBD1 or TRBD2 (5 bases each). TRBV23-1 is sorted into the ORF group, with uncertain function. Trimming shortened V by 2 bases and J by 5 bases, and 13 bases separated the two germline ends. The CDR3 is 14 residues long. CDR3 nucleotide sequence: TGCGCCAGCAGTCAAGAGGCAGGGACCAACGAGCAGTACTTC. This gives the protein CASSQEAGTNEQYF.

This clone has just a few counts. Additional DNA sequences in this sample encode the identical CDR3. DNA for the CDR3: TGTGCCAGCACTGACGACTCCTACGAGCAGTACTTC. It specifies CASTDDSYEQYF. This chain uses TRBV2 with TRBJ2-7; D unclear. V was trimmed by 7 bases and J by 0 bases, leaving 7 bases between them. Per the germline V gene, CDR1 is SNHLY and CDR2 is FYNNEI. This CDR3 contains 12 residues.

The genes are TRBV7-9 and TRBJ1-6; D not resolved. The CDR3 consists of 14 residues. Between the trimmed V and J ends, which lost 4 bases and 5 bases, there was a span of 9 bases. Germline V gene sequence: CDR1 SEHNR, CDR2 FQNEAQ (reference sequence). The chain's CDR3 is CASSSTENNSPLHF. CDR3 bases: TGTGCCAGCAGCTCGACTGAGAATAATTCACCCCTCCACTTT.